The 9 T cell receptor beta chains given below trace back to one sample, sequenced in a study of CD8 T cells in ankylosing spondylitis. TCRdb processed the 5' RACE reads anew with MiXCR; each CDR3 protein has one entry. Among 380,000 or so distinct CDR3 sequences listed, roughly 20% were seen once. The specimen sequenced was blood, either unsorted or a sorted T cell fraction (not recorded which). These receptors were obtained from a male donor with ankylosing spondylitis or in good health (not recorded which).

There are a few counts of this clonotype. The chain combines TRBV20-1 with TRBJ2-2; 14 bases agree with TRBD2. There are 19 residues in the CDR3. The junction had 12 bases not matched to a gene; V was cut back by 3 bases and J by 3 bases. The germline V gene has CDR1 DFQATT and CDR2 SNEGSKA (reference sequence). The CDR3 DNA follows: TGCAGTGCTAGCACCCTAGCGACTAGCGGGGGGGCGCACACCGGGGAGCTGTTTTTT. Translated: CSASTLATSGGAHTGELFF.

The chain carries TRBV4-2 and TRBJ2-5; D not resolved. The V and J ends lost 0 bases and 1 base respectively, with 12 bases between them. The CDR3 covers 16 residues. Germline V lookup: CDR1 LGHNA, CDR2 YNFKEQ. The CDR3 loop is CASSQDFNSLQETQYF. The CDR3, as DNA: TGTGCCAGCAGCCAAGATTTCAACTCCCTCCAAGAGACCCAGTACTTC.

This chain connects TRBV15 to TRBJ2-2, with D uncertain. This CDR3 is built from 13 residues. Germline V lookup: CDR1 LNHNV, CDR2 YYDKDF (reference sequence). Trimming took 4 bases from V and 0 from J, leaving 3 bases between them. This chain's CDR3 is CATSTPNTGELFF. For the CDR3, the DNA is TGTGCCACCAGCACCCCGAACACCGGGGAGCTGTTTTTT.

V usage is TRBV7-9 and J usage is TRBJ2-3; 9 positions match TRBD1. CDR1 and CDR2 (germline): SEHNR, FQNEAQ (reference sequence). The CDR3 is 15 amino acids. After removal of 6 bases from V and 3 bases from J, the junction contained 7 bases not matched to a gene. This CDR3 is CASSNRDRVTDTQYF. The CDR3 DNA reads TGTGCCAGCAGTAACCGGGACAGGGTGACAGATACGCAGTATTTT.

This clonotype was observed a single time. The rearrangement uses TRBV11-2 and TRBJ2-3; TRBD1 might be the D (5 bases). CDR3 length: 16 residues. The V end was cut by 5 bases, the J end by 2 bases, with 17 bases between. Germline CDR1 reads SGHAT; CDR2 reads FQNNGV. DNA of the CDR3: TGTGCCAGCAGCGCCAGGACAAGAAGATACACAGATACGCAGTATTTT. Translation: CASSARTRRYTDTQYF.

In its sample, this clonotype was seen a few times. The CDR3 bases are TGCGCCAGCAGCGACGAGCTAGCCAAAAACATTCAGTACTTC. Translation gives CASSDELAKNIQYF. This chain uses TRBV5-1 with TRBJ2-4, with D uncertain. V lost 4 bases to trimming and J lost 0 bases, with 8 bases between them. Germline CDR1 is SGHRS and CDR2 is YFSETQ. This CDR3 has 14 residues. Full variable domain (missing parts from reference TRBV5-1 and TRBJ2-4): KAGVTQTPRYLIKTRGQQVTLSCSPISGHRSVSWYQQTPGQGLQFLFEYFSETQRNKGNFPGRFSGRQFSNSRSEMNVSTLELGDSALYLCASSDELAKNIQYFGAGTRLSVL.

The table lists this clonotype with a few counts. The rearrangement joins TRBV6-1 to TRBJ2-7; a weak D match, TRBD2 (6 bases). Germline V gene lookup returns CDR1 MNHNS and CDR2 SASEGT. The CDR3 loop spans 15 amino acids. The V and J ends lost 7 bases and 8 bases respectively, with 24 bases between them. CDR3 amino acids: CASKTRAGWTEQQYF. Written as DNA, the CDR3 is TGTGCCAGCAAAACCAGGGCGGGGTGGACCGAACAGCAGTACTTC.

The J gene is TRBJ2-7, the V gene TRBV25-1; D is perhaps TRBD2 (6 bases). The CDR3 loop spans 13 amino acids. Per the germline V gene, CDR1 is MGHDK and CDR2 is SYGVNS. Trimming left V 1 base short and J 5 bases short, with 9 bases between. The CDR3 here is CASSEWGVNEQYF. The DNA for the CDR3 is TGTGCCAGCAGTGAATGGGGGGTGAACGAGCAGTACTTC.

This clonotype was recorded at least ten times. The rearrangement joins TRBV11-2 to TRBJ2-1, with 11 bases matching TRBD1. Germline V gives CDR1 SGHAT, CDR2 FQNNGV. After removal of 6 bases from V and 3 bases from J, the junction contained 4 bases not matched to a gene. The CDR3 covers 15 residues. Written as DNA, the CDR3 is TGTGCCAGCAGGGACAGGGGGCTACTCTACAATGAGCAGTTCTTC. Protein product: CASRDRGLLYNEQFF.